The clone carrying this T cell receptor beta chain was seen just once. The record originates from a study of CD8 T cells in Susac syndrome. Sequencing of TCR beta was carried out in blood CD8+ and CD4+ T cells. Through negative isolation, CD4+ and CD8+ T cells were obtained, while TEMRA cells were enriched using FACS. This CDR3 is 14 amino acids long. Trimming took 10 bases from V and 2 from J, leaving 16 bases between them. Germline CDR1 reads SGHVS; CDR2 reads FQNEAQ. Roughly 0.45 to 1 ug RNA was reverse transcribed with random hexamers. The authors amplified TCR beta CDR3 across 54 Vbeta and 13 Jbeta using immunoSEQ multiplex PCR. TCRdb re-called the immunoSEQ multiplex PCR reads with MiXCR, one entry per CDR3 protein. This table holds 150,000 to 200,000 distinct CDR3 sequences, approximately 94% found once.

The sample consisted of CD4+ T cells from PBMCs. J is TRBJ2-3 and V is TRBV7-8; no firm D call. The sequence was collected from a human donor with multiple sclerosis. CDR3 in amino acids: CAIHRGGYTDTQYF. As DNA, the CDR3 is TGTGCCATTCACCGAGGCGGATACACAGATACGCAGTATTTT.